This T cell receptor beta chain was profiled in a study of cytomegalovirus exposure and HLA in healthy donors. Across the whole study: In an early release, HLA-typed donors contributed about 80 million unique TCR sequences.

Comment on this clone: Its antigen is still unknown.

The PCR contained 60 Vbeta and 13 Jbeta primers. The table came from immunoSEQ multiplex PCR; TCRdb's copy has only in-frame clones and leaves some out. Here the sample spans about 130,000 clones, 8% to 9.5% being singletons. Study-wide findings and caveats: Later genetic work tied a missense DCLRE1C variant to beta-chain V and J trimming. Other equally common chains were less clonally expanded than HLA-associated TCR beta chains, a later analysis showed. Some TCR beta chains (roughly 150 of them) were listed as cytomegalovirus-associated.

This receptor was obtained from a man aged 40-49 years in good health and CMV-seronegative. Input material: PBMCs.

CDR3: CASSLLGLDTQYF. The DNA for the CDR3 is TGTGCCAGCAGCTTGCTCGGGTTAGATACGCAGTATTTT. The chain uses TRBV5-8 and TRBJ2-3; D not certain. The CDR3 has 13 residues. The germline CDR1 and CDR2 sequences are SGHTS and YDEGEE. V lost 1 base and J lost 5, with 8 bases in between.